A single sample is the source of the 32 T cell receptor beta chains below, sequenced in a study of blood T cell repertoires in COVID-19. Method: immunoSEQ multiplex PCR; TCRdb's copy keeps in-frame clones and lacks some. The data hold fewer than 350,000 clones, with approximately 87% observed a single time. The sequencing sample was made of peripheral blood. These receptors all stem from a woman aged 30 to 39 with COVID-19, enrolled during active disease.

The chain is built from TRBV7-8 and TRBJ1-5; TRBD1 might be the D (6 bases). The CDR3 totals 17 residues. Germline V gene lookup returns CDR1 SGHVS and CDR2 FQNEAQ. Trimming shortened V by 1 base and J by 1 base, and 14 bases separated the two germline ends. The CDR3: CASSLERPTGSNQPQHF. For the CDR3, the DNA is TGTGCCAGCAGCTTAGAACGCCCAACAGGGAGCAATCAGCCCCAGCATTTT.

The V and J genes are TRBV29-1 and TRBJ2-5; maybe TRBD1 (5 bases). The CDR3 sequence is 16 residues long. CDR1 SQVTM and CDR2 ANQGSEA come from the germline V gene. Trimming removed 3 bases from V and 2 bases from J, with 19 bases in between. This CDR3 is CSVDSWAGPSQETQYF. CDR3 nucleotides: TGCAGCGTTGACAGCTGGGCAGGGCCATCACAAGAGACCCAGTACTTC.

This clone has only one observation. The chain recombines TRBV3-1 (or the pseudogene TRBV3-2) with TRBJ1-2; tentatively, D is TRBD1 (6 bases). The CDR3 length is 11 residues. V gave up 9 bases and J gave up 2 bases, with 7 bases separating them. Germline V gene lookup returns CDR1 LGHDT and CDR2 YNNKEL (reference sequence). CDR3 residues: CASGQNYGYTF. CDR3 DNA: TGTGCCAGTGGACAGAACTATGGCTACACCTTC.

Of note for this clone: Being one base from a much bigger clone, this may be a read error. The genes are TRBV20-1 and TRBJ2-1; 8 positions agree with TRBD2. This CDR3 comprises 17 residues. V shed 3 bases, J shed 7 bases, and the junction held 17 bases outside the gene matches. Germline-derived CDR1 and CDR2 are DFQATT and SNEGSKA (reference sequence). The CDR3 DNA is TGCAGTGCTAGTCTCTCTCGGGGCGGGGGGAGGGGAAATGAGCAGTTCTTC. It encodes CSASLSRGGGRGNEQFF.

This chain joins TRBV5-1 and TRBJ1-1, with 8 nucleotides matching TRBD1. Germline CDR1 SGHRS, CDR2 YFSETQ. This CDR3 comprises 15 residues. V was pared by 4 bases and J by 4 bases, with 9 bases of the junction left unmatched. The CDR3 protein is CASSPETGEATEAFF. In nucleotides, the CDR3 is TGCGCCAGCAGCCCCGAGACAGGGGAGGCCACTGAAGCTTTCTTT.

This chain uses TRBV27 with TRBJ2-5, with D perhaps TRBD1 (6 bases). The V and J ends lost 6 bases and 7 bases respectively, with 15 bases between them. CDR3 length equals 13 residues. Germline-derived CDR1 and CDR2 are MNHEY and SMNVEV (reference sequence). For the CDR3, the DNA is TGTGCCAGCAGGGTTCAGGGGAAGGGGACCCAGTACTTC. Translating gives CASRVQGKGTQYF.

The gene calls are TRBV4-1 and TRBJ2-4; perhaps TRBD2 as D (7 bases). CDR3 length: 14 amino acids. Trimming cost V 1 base and J 9 bases, with 13 bases left between them. Germline loops: CDR1 MGHRA, CDR2 YSYEKL. Written as DNA, the CDR3 is TGCGCCAGCAGCCAAGGTGCGGGGGCTGGCATTCAGTACTTC. The encoded protein is CASSQGAGAGIQYF.

This clone has a handful of counts. The V gene is TRBV11-2, the J gene TRBJ2-1; a possible D gene is TRBD2 (6 bases). The CDR3 extends over 17 amino acids. The germline gives CDR1 SGHAT, CDR2 FQNNGV. With 2 bases removed from V and 8 bases from J, the gap between germline ends came to 22 bases. DNA for the CDR3: TGTGCCAGCAGCTTACGAGCCGGGACTTCCCCCGCCGATGAGCAGTTCTTC. Translation gives CASSLRAGTSPADEQFF.

This clone occurred once. The chain carries TRBV5-4 and TRBJ1-1; the match to TRBD1 covers 11 bases. The CDR3 contains 16 residues. CDR1 SGHNT and CDR2 YYREEE come from the germline V gene (reference sequence). The J segment lost 4 bases and the V segment lost 4 bases, leaving 9 bases of the junction unmatched. This CDR3 reads CASSPLSGTGGTEAFF. The CDR3, as DNA: TGTGCCAGCAGCCCGTTGTCCGGGACAGGGGGCACTGAAGCTTTCTTT.

Notes on this clone: Its ends do not fully match the called genes, so a read error is possible. The chain uses TRBV15 and TRBJ2-1; possible D gene TRBD2, 5 bases. This CDR3 has 14 amino acids. Looked up from germline, CDR1 is LNHNV and CDR2 is YYDKDF (reference sequence). CDR3 DNA: TGTGCCACCACCTGGGAGCGTTCCTACAGTGAGCAGTTCTTC. Translated: CATTWERSYSEQFF.

This clone was counted only a few times. At one boundary the junction diverges from the germline segment, which might be a read error. The V and J genes are TRBV7-9 and TRBJ1-4, with D hard to call. This CDR3 contains 14 residues. Germline CDR1 reads SEHNR; CDR2 reads FQNEAQ (reference sequence). In DNA form, the CDR3 reads TGTGCCAGCAGTTTAGCTGCGGGAGGCGAAAAACTGTTTTTT. Residues: CASSLAAGGEKLFF.

This clone was seen a single time. The V gene is TRBV2, the J gene TRBJ1-2, with TRBD1 identical over 10 bases. Germline V gene data show CDR1 as SNHLY and CDR2 as FYNNEI. The CDR3 spans 17 residues. Losses at the gene ends were 6 bases for V and 7 bases for J; bases not matched to a gene: 17. CDR3 sequence (DNA): TGTGCCAGCAGATTGCGGGACAGGGGTGGGTTTAGAAGTGGCTACACCTTC. Encoded protein: CASRLRDRGGFRSGYTF.

The chain recombines TRBV6-5 with TRBJ1-6, with D perhaps matching TRBD1 (6 bases). The V end lost 10 bases, the J end lost 5 bases, and 15 bases lay between the germline ends. Per the germline V gene, CDR1 is MNHEY and CDR2 is SVGAGI. This CDR3 region has 14 residues. CDR3 bases: TGTGCCACCACTCGGGCAGGGGATAATTCACCCCTCCACTTT. Protein: CATTRAGDNSPLHF.

J is TRBJ1-3 and V is TRBV27; possible D gene TRBD1, 5 bases. CDR3 length: 16 amino acids. V dropped 6 bases and J dropped 2 bases, with 17 bases sitting between them. From germline, CDR1 is MNHEY and CDR2 SMNVEV (reference sequence). The CDR3 here is CASSPTGTVTGNTIYF. DNA of the CDR3: TGTGCCAGCAGCCCGACTGGGACTGTTACTGGAAACACCATATATTTT.

The V and J genes are TRBV7-9 and TRBJ1-6, with D possibly being TRBD1 (5 bases). The germline CDR1 and CDR2 sequences are SEHNR and FQNEAQ (reference sequence). The CDR3 is 14 residues long. Between the trimmed V and J ends, which lost 5 bases and 6 bases, there was a span of 11 bases. The chain's CDR3 is CASSLVQVNSPLHF. CDR3 nucleotides: TGTGCCAGCAGCCTAGTACAGGTTAATTCACCCCTCCACTTT.

The chain has TRBV27 and TRBJ1-2; possible D gene TRBD1, 5 bases. The CDR3 covers 14 residues. Deletions cut 6 bases from V and 8 bases from J, with 19 bases between. Germline V gene data show CDR1 as MNHEY and CDR2 as SMNVEV (reference sequence). CDR3 DNA sequence: TGTGCCAGCAGCCCTATATTGGGGCGTCAGGGCTACACCTTC. Translation: CASSPILGRQGYTF.

This clone was observed a single time. This sequence joins TRBV7-2 and TRBJ1-5; TRBD1 is a possible D gene (5 bases). This CDR3 region has 15 residues. The V end lost 0 bases, the J end lost 9 bases, and 15 bases lay between the germline ends. Per germline, CDR1 SGHTA and CDR2 FQGNSA. CDR3 loop: CASSLARGVAWPQHF. DNA of the CDR3: TGTGCCAGCAGCTTAGCGCGGGGCGTTGCGTGGCCCCAGCATTTT.

The rearrangement links TRBV6-1 to TRBJ1-4; D might be TRBD1 (5 bases). This CDR3 has 11 amino acids. V dropped 0 bases and J dropped 17 bases, with 10 bases sitting between them. From germline, CDR1 is MNHNS and CDR2 SASEGT. CDR3 protein: CASSEAGTFFF. As DNA, the CDR3 is TGTGCCAGCAGTGAAGCGGGGACTTTCTTTTTT.

This chain links TRBV7-2 with TRBJ2-5; TRBD2 matches at 7 bases. Germline V CDR1 and CDR2: SGHTA, FQGNSA. Losses at the gene ends were 5 bases for V and 1 base for J; bases not matched to a gene: 7. The CDR3 runs 15 residues. The CDR3 spells CASSPRVAGQETQYF. The CDR3 DNA reads as TGTGCCAGCAGCCCCCGGGTAGCGGGCCAAGAGACCCAGTACTTC.

J is TRBJ2-5 and V is TRBV4-1, with TRBD2 identical over 11 bases. V shed 4 bases and J 2 bases; nucleotides not matched to a gene: 3. Germline V lookup: CDR1 MGHRA, CDR2 YSYEKL. The CDR3 extends over 15 amino acids. The CDR3 region is CASSPGTSGQETQYF. CDR3 nucleotide sequence: TGCGCCAGCAGCCCGGGGACTAGCGGTCAAGAGACCCAGTACTTC.

This rearrangement joins TRBV13 to TRBJ2-1; TRBD1 matches 11 bases. J gave up 9 bases and V 6 bases, and 7 bases lay outside the gene matches. CDR3 length: 14 residues. Looked up from germline, CDR1 is PRHDT and CDR2 is FYEKMQ (reference sequence). The chain's CDR3 is CASSYGTGGLEQFF. In DNA, the CDR3 is TGTGCCAGCAGTTACGGGACAGGGGGTCTTGAGCAGTTCTTC.

This chain joins TRBV10-2 and TRBJ1-1, with 8 nucleotides matching TRBD1. Trimming removed 2 bases from V and 0 bases from J; junction bases left unmatched: 2. CDR3 length: 15 residues. Per germline, CDR1 WSHSY and CDR2 SAAADI. The CDR3 DNA is TGCGCCAGCAGTGAGATACAGGGGGTGAACACTGAAGCTTTCTTT. It yields the protein CASSEIQGVNTEAFF.

This clone was counted only a few times. CDR3 nucleotide sequence: TGTGCCAGTAGCCGCAGGGGGCACGGGCCCCAGCATTTT. Translating gives CASSRRGHGPQHF. V usage is TRBV19 and J usage is TRBJ1-5; TRBD1 matches 8 bases. The CDR3 runs to 13 residues. The V segment lost 6 bases and the J segment 9 bases; nucleotides outside the gene matches: 7. Germline values: CDR1 LNHDA, CDR2 SQIVND (reference sequence).

The J gene is TRBJ1-2, the V gene TRBV28; TRBD1 aligns across 7 bases. The V gene's germline CDR1 is MDHEN and CDR2 SYDVKM. CDR3 length: 14 residues. V lost 5 bases to trimming and J lost 8 bases; unmatched junction nucleotides: 11. The CDR3 DNA is TGTGCCAGCAGTGCACCTCAGGGGGTATACGGCTACACCTTC. Its translation is CASSAPQGVYGYTF.

The sample holds a few counts of this clone. The CDR3 protein is CASSVGQLNQPQHF. The CDR3 DNA reads TGTGCCAGCAGCGTAGGTCAACTCAATCAGCCCCAGCATTTT. The gene calls are TRBV9 and TRBJ1-5; D ambiguous. Trimming removed 0 bases at V and 3 bases at J, with 7 bases between. The germline V gene has CDR1 SGDLS and CDR2 YYNGEE. The CDR3 is 14 residues long.

The V call is TRBV11-2, the J call TRBJ1-6, with TRBD1 identical over 7 bases. There are 13 residues in the CDR3. V trimming: 8 bases; J trimming: 6 bases; junction bases outside the gene matches: 4. Germline assignment: CDR1 SGHAT and CDR2 FQNNGV. The CDR3 sequence is CASGGTVNSPLHF. CDR3 bases: TGTGCCAGCGGGGGGACAGTTAATTCACCCCTCCACTTT. Together with reference TRBV11-2 and TRBJ1-6, the CDR3 gives the full variable domain: EAGVAQSPRYKIIEKRQSVAFWCNPISGHATLYWYQQILGQGPKLLIQFQNNGVVDDSQLPKDRFSAERLKGVDSTLKIQPAKLEDSAVYLCASGGTVNSPLHFGNGTRLTVT.

The count of this clone is one. The J gene is TRBJ1-1, the V gene TRBV5-4; 7 nucleotides line up with TRBD1. The CDR3 is 14 amino acids. Trimming removed 9 bases from V and 7 bases from J; junction bases left unmatched: 15. Germline values: CDR1 SGHNT, CDR2 YYREEE (reference sequence). DNA of the CDR3: TGTGCCACTCAAAAGGACAGGTCTACCCGTGAAGCTTTCTTT. Translating it yields CATQKDRSTREAFF.

V gene TRBV5-4 combines with J gene TRBJ2-5, with TRBD2 matching 9 bases. CDR1 is SGHNT, CDR2 YYREEE, per germline (reference sequence). J was trimmed by 2 bases and V by 4 bases; bases with no gene match: 3. This CDR3 spans 14 amino acids. The CDR3 DNA reads as TGTGCCAGCAGCCCGGGACTAGCTCAAGAGACCCAGTACTTC. Translating it yields CASSPGLAQETQYF.

The chain is built from TRBV27 and TRBJ2-3, with D perhaps TRBD2 (7 bases). The germline V gene encodes CDR1 MNHEY and CDR2 SMNVEV (reference sequence). The CDR3 totals 15 residues. Trimming cost V 7 bases and J 0 bases, with 14 bases left between them. CDR3 coding DNA: TGTGCCAGCAACCGGGGGGCATCTAGCACAGATACGCAGTATTTT. As protein: CASNRGASSTDTQYF.

This clone was observed a few times. The chain is built from TRBV5-6 and TRBJ1-1, with TRBD1 identical over 8 bases. The CDR3 is 16 residues long. Germline assignment: CDR1 SGHDT and CDR2 YYEEEE. V gave up 0 bases and J gave up 0 bases; unmatched junction bases: 4. CDR3 region: CASSLAAGGLNTEAFF. The DNA for the CDR3 is TGTGCCAGCAGCTTGGCCGCAGGGGGCTTGAACACTGAAGCTTTCTTT.

The V and J genes are TRBV4-1 and TRBJ2-7; D gene unclear. Germline lookup yields CDR1 MGHRA and CDR2 YSYEKL. CDR3 length: 13 residues. V was trimmed by 0 bases and J by 3 bases, leaving 6 bases between them. The CDR3 loop reads CASSQDASYEQYF. The CDR3 coding sequence is TGCGCCAGCAGCCAAGATGCCAGCTACGAGCAGTACTTC.

The chain combines TRBV18 with TRBJ1-2; a possible D gene is TRBD1 (6 bases). Trimming left V 6 bases short and J 5 bases short, with 16 bases between. CDR1 is KGHSH, CDR2 LQKENI, per germline. This CDR3 has 14 residues. The DNA of the CDR3 is TGTGCCAGCTCTGTTAAGACAGGAGATTATGGCTACACCTTC. Protein product: CASSVKTGDYGYTF.